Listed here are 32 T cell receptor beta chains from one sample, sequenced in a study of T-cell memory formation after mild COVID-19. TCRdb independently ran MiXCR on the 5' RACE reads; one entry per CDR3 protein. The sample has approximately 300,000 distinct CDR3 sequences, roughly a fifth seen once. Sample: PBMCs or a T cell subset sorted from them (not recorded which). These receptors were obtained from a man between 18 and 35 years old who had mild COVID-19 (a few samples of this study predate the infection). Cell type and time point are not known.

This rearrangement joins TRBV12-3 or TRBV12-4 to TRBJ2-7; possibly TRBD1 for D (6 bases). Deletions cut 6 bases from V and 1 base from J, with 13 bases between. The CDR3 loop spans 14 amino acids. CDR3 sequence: CASRTTTGSYEQYF. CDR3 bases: TGTGCCAGCAGGACGACGACAGGTTCCTACGAGCAGTACTTC.

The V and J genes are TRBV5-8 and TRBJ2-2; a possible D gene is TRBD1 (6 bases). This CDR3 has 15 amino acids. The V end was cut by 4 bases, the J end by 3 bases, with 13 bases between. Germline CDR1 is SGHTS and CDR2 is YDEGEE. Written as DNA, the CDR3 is TGTGCCAGCAGCACGGCAGGGGTGCACACCGGGGAGCTGTTTTTT. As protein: CASSTAGVHTGELFF.

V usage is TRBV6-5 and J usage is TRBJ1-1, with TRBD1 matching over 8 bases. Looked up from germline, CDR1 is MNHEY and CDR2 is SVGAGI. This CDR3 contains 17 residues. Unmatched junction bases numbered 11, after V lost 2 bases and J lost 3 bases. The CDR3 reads CASSYDTRQGWDTEAFF. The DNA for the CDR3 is TGTGCCAGCAGTTACGATACCAGACAGGGGTGGGACACTGAAGCTTTCTTT.

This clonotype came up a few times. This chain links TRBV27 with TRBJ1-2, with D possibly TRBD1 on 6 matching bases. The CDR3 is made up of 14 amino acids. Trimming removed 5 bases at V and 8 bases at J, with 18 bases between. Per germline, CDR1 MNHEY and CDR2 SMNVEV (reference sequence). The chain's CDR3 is CASSRQEGGIGYTF. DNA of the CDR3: TGTGCCAGCAGTAGACAGGAAGGGGGGATCGGCTACACCTTC.

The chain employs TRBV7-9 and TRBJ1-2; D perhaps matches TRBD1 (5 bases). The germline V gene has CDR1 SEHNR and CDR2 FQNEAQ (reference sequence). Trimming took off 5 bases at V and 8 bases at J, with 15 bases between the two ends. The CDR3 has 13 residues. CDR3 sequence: CASSPSPQGGYTF. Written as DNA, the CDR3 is TGTGCCAGCAGCCCAAGCCCCCAGGGAGGCTACACCTTC.

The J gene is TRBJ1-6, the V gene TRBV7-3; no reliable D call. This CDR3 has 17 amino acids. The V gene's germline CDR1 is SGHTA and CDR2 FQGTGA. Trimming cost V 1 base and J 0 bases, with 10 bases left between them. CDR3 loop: CASSLSSPSSYNSPLHF. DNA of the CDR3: TGTGCCAGCAGCTTAAGCAGCCCAAGCTCCTATAATTCACCCCTCCACTTT.

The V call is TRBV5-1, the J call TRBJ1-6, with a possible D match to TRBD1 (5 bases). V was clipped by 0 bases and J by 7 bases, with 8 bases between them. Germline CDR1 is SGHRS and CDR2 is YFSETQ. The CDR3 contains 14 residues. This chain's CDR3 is CASSLDRTNSPLHF. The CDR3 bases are TGCGCCAGCAGCTTGGACAGGACGAATTCACCCCTCCACTTT.

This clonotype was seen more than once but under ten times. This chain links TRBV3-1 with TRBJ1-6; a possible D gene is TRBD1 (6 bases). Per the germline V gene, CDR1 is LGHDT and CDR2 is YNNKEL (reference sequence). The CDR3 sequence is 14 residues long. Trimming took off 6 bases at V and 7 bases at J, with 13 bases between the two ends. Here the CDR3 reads CASSYQGKNSPLHF. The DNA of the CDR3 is TGTGCCAGCAGTTATCAGGGGAAGAATTCACCCCTCCACTTT.

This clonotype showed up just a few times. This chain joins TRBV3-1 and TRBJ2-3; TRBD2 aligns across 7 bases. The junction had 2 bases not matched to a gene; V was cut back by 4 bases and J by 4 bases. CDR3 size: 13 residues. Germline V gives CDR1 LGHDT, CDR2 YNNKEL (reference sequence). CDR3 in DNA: TGTGCCAGCAGCCGAAGCGGGGCAGATACGCAGTATTTT. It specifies CASSRSGADTQYF.

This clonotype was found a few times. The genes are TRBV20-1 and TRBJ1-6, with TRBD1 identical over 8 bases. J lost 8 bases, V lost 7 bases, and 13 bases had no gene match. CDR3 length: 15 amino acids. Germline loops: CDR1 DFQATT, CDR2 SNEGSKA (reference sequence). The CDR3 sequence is CSGQDRGAHDSPLHF. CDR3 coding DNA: TGCAGTGGCCAAGACAGGGGCGCCCACGATTCACCCCTCCACTTT.

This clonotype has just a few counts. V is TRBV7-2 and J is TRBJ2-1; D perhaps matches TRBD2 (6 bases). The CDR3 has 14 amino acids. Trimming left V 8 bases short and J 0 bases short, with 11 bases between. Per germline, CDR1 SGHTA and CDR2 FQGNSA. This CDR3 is CASDDGSSYNEQFF. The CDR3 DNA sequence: TGTGCCAGCGACGACGGGAGCTCCTACAATGAGCAGTTCTTC.

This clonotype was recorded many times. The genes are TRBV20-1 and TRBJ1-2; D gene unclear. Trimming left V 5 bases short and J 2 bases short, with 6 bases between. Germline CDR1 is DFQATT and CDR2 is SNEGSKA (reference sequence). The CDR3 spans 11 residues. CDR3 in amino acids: CSAAQNYGYTF. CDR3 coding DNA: TGCAGTGCTGCCCAAAACTATGGCTACACCTTC.

CDR3 sequence (DNA): TGTGCCATCAGTGAGTCTTACAGGTTAAATGAGCAGTTCTTC. Translation: CAISESYRLNEQFF. This chain links TRBV10-3 with TRBJ2-1, with D maybe TRBD1 (5 bases). The CDR3 is 14 amino acids. Per germline, CDR1 ENHRY and CDR2 SYGVKD. V was pared by 0 bases and J by 7 bases, with 10 bases between.

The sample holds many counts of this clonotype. The CDR3 here is CATSSHGGTGEKLFF. CDR3 in DNA: TGTGCCACCAGCAGCCATGGGGGTACAGGGGAAAAACTGTTTTTT. The V gene is TRBV15, the J gene TRBJ1-4, with D perhaps matching TRBD1 (6 bases). Germline V CDR1 and CDR2: LNHNV, YYDKDF (reference sequence). V dropped 3 bases and J dropped 8 bases, with 16 bases sitting between them. The CDR3 covers 15 residues.

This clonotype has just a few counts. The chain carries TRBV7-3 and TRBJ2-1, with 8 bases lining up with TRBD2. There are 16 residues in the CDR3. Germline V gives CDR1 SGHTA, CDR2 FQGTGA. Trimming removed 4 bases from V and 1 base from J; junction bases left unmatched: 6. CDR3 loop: CASSSAGGTSYNEQFF. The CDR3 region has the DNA TGTGCCAGCAGCTCTGCGGGGGGTACTTCCTACAATGAGCAGTTCTTC.

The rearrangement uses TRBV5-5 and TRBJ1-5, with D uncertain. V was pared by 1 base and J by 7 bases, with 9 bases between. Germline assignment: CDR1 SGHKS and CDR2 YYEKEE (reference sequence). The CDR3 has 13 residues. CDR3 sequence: CASSLSVVQPQHF. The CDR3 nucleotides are TGTGCCAGCAGCTTGTCTGTTGTCCAGCCCCAGCATTTT.

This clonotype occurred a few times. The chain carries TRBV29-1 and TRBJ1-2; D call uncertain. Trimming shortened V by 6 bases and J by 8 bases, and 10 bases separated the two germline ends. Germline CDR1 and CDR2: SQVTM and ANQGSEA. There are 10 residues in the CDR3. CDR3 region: CSVRKDGYTF. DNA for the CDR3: TGCAGCGTCCGGAAAGACGGCTACACCTTC. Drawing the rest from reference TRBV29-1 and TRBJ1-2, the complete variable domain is SAVISQKPSRDICQRGTSLTIQCQVDSQVTMMFWYRQQPGQSLTLIATANQGSEATYESGFVIDKFPISRPNLTFSTLTVSNMSPEDSSIYLCSVRKDGYTFGSGTRLTVV.

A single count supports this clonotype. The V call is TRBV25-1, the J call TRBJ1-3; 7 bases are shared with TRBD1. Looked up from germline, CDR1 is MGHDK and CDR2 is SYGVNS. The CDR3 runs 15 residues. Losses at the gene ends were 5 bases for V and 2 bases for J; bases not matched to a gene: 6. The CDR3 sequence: CASSSQGGTGNTIYF. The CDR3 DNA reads TGTGCCAGCAGTTCGCAAGGGGGCACTGGAAACACCATATATTTT.

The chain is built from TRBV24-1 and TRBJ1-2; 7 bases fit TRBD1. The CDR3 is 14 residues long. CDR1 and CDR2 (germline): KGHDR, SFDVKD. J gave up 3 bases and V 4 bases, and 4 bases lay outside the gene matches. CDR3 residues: CATSDPQGHYGYTF. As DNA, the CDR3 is TGTGCCACCAGTGACCCACAGGGGCACTATGGCTACACCTTC.

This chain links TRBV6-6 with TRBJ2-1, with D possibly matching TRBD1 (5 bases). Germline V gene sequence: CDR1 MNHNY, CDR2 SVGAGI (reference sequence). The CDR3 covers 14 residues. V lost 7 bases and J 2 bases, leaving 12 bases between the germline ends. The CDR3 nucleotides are TGTGCCAGCACAGGGCTGGCCCCCTACAATGAGCAGTTCTTC. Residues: CASTGLAPYNEQFF.

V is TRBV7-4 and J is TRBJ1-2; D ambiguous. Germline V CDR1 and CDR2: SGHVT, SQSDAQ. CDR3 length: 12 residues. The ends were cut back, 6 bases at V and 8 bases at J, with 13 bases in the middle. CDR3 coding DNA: TGTGCCAGCAGAAATATAGGACCGGGCTACACCTTC. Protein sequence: CASRNIGPGYTF.

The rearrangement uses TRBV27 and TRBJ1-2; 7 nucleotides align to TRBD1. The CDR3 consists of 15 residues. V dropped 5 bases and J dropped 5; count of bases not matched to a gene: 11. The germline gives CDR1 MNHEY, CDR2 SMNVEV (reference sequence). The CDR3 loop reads CASSVTGVLGYGYTF. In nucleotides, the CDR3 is TGTGCCAGCAGTGTAACAGGGGTCCTCGGTTATGGCTACACCTTC.

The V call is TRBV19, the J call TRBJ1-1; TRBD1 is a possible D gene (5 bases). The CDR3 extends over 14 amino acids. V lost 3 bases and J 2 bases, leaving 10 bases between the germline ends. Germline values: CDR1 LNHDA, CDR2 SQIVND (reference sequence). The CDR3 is CASSIGGLNTEAFF. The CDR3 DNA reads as TGTGCCAGTAGTATCGGGGGTTTAAACACTGAAGCTTTCTTT.

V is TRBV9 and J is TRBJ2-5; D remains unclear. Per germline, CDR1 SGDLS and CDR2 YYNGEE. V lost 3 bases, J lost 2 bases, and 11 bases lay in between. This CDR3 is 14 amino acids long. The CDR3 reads CASSESYQQETQYF. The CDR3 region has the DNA TGTGCCAGCAGCGAGTCCTACCAACAAGAGACCCAGTACTTC.

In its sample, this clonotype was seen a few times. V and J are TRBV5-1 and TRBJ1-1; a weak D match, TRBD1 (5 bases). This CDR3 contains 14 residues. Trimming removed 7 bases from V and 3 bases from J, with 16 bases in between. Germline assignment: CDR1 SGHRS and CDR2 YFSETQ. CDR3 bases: TGCGCCAGCCGGACAACAGGCAGGCACACTGAAGCTTTCTTT. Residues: CASRTTGRHTEAFF.

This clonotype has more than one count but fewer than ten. CDR3 nucleotide sequence: TGCGCCAGCAGCCAAGGGCCAGCGAACACCGGGGAGCTGTTTTTT. Residues: CASSQGPANTGELFF. J is TRBJ2-2 and V is TRBV4-3; D is unresolved. V was trimmed by 1 base and J by 0 bases, leaving 6 bases between them. The length of the CDR3 is 15 residues. From germline, CDR1 is LGHNA and CDR2 YSLEER.

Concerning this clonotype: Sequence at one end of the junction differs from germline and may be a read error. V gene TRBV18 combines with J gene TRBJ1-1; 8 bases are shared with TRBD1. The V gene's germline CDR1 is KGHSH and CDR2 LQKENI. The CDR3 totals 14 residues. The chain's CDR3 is CASSPGQADTEAFF. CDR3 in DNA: TGTGCCAGTTCACCGGGACAGGCAGACACTGAAGCTTTCTTT.

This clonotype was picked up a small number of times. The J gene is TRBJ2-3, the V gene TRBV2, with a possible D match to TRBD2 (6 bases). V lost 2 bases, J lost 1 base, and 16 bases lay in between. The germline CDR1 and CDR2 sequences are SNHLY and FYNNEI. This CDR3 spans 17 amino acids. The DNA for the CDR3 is TGTGCCAGCAGTGAATGCTTCTGGGGAGGACGCACAGATACGCAGTATTTT. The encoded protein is CASSECFWGGRTDTQYF. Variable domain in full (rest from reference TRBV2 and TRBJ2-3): EPEVTQTPSHQVTQMGQEVILRCVPISNHLYFYWYRQILGQKVEFLVSFYNNEISEKSEIFDDQFSVERPDGSNFTLKIRSTKLEDSAMYFCASSECFWGGRTDTQYFGPGTRLTVL.

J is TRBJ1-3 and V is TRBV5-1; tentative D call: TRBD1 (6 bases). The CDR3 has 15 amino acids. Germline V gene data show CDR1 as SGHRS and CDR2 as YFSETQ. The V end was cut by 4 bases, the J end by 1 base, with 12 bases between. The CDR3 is CASSTGTLSGNTIYF. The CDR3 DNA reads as TGCGCCAGCAGCACTGGGACATTATCTGGAAACACCATATATTTT. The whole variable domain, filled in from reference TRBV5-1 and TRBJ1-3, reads KAGVTQTPRYLIKTRGQQVTLSCSPISGHRSVSWYQQTPGQGLQFLFEYFSETQRNKGNFPGRFSGRQFSNSRSEMNVSTLELGDSALYLCASSTGTLSGNTIYFGEGSWLTVV.

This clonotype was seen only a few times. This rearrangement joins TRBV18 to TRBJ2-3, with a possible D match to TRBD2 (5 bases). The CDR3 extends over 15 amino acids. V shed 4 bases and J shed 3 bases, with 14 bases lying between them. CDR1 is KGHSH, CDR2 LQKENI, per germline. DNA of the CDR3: TGTGCCAGCTCACGGCGGGTGGAAACAACAGATACGCAGTATTTT. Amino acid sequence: CASSRRVETTDTQYF.

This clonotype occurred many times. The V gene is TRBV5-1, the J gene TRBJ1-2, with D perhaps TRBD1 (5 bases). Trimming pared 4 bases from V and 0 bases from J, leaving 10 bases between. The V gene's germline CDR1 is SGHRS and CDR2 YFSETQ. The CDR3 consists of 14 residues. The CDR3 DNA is TGCGCCAGCAGCCAAGACAGCCCTAACTATGGCTACACCTTC. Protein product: CASSQDSPNYGYTF.

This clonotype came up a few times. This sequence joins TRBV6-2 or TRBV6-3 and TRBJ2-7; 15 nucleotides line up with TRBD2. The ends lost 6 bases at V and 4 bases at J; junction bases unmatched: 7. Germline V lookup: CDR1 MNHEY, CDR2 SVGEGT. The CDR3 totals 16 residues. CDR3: CASRSGTSGGRYEQYF. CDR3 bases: TGTGCCAGCAGGTCCGGGACTAGCGGGGGGAGATACGAGCAGTACTTC.